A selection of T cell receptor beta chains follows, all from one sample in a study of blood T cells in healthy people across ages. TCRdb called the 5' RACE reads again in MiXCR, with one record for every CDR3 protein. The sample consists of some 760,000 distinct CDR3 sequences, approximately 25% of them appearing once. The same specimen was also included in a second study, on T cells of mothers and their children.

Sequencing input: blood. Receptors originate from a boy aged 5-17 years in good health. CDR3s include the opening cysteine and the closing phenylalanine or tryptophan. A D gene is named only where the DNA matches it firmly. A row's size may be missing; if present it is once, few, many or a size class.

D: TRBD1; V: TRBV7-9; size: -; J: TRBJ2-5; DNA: TGTGCCAGCAGCTTAGCGCCCGGACAGGGATCCCAAGAGACCCAGTACTTC; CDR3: CASSLAPGQGSQETQYF
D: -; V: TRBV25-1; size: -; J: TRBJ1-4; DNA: TGTGCCAGCAGATGGGCTAATGAAAAACTGTTTTTT; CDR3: CASRWANEKLFF
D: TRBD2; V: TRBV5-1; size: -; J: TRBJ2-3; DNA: TGCGCCAGCAGCTTGAACGGGGTAGCGGGAACAGATACGCAGTATTTT; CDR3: CASSLNGVAGTDTQYF
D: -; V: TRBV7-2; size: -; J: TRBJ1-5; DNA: TGTGCCAGCAGCTTAGACAGGAGGGACCAGCCCCAGCATTTT; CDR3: CASSLDRRDQPQHF
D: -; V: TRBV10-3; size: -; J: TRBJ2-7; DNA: TGTGCCATCAGTGAGTATAAGGGAGGCGTGAACGAGCAGTACTTC; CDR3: CAISEYKGGVNEQYF
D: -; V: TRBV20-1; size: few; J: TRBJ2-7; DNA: TGCAGTGCTAGAGGGAAACAGGTCTACGAGCAGTACTTC; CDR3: CSARGKQVYEQYF
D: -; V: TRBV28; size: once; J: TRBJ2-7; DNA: TGTGCCAGCAGTACAAACTGGCATTTCTACGAGCAGTACTTC; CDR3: CASSTNWHFYEQYF
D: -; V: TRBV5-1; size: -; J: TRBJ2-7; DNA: TGCGCCAGCAGCTTGGAGACGGGGCGTTCCTACGAGCAGTACTTC; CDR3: CASSLETGRSYEQYF
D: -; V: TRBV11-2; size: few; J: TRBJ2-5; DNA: TGTGCCAGCAGCTTGCGGGACGAAGAGACCCAGTACTTC; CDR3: CASSLRDEETQYF
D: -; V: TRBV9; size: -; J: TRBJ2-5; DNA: TGTGCCAGCAGCGAAAACAAGGAAGAGACCCAGTACTTC; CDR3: CASSENKEETQYF
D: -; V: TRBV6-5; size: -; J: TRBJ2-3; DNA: TGTGCCAGCAGTTACTCGATGTCTAGCACAGATACGCAGTATTTT; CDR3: CASSYSMSSTDTQYF
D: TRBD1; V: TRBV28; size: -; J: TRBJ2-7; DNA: TGTGCCAGCAGGCCGGGGGACAGGGTTTCGTCTTTC; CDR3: CASRPGDRVSSF
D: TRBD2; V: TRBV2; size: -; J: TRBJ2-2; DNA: TGTGCCAGCAGGAAACTAGCGGGGGGCGCCGGGGAGCTGTTTTTT; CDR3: CASRKLAGGAGELFF
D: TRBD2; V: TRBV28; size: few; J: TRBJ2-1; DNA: TGTGCCAGCAGTTTCTCTAGCGGGAGTCCCAATGAGCAGTTCTTC; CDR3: CASSFSSGSPNEQFF
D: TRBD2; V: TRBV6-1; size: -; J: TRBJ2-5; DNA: TGTGCCATCCTCTGGGGGGGTGAGACCCAGTACTTC; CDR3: CAILWGGETQYF
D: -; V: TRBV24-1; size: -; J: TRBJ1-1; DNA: TGTGCCACCAGTGTCAATACGTTTGAAGCTTTCTTT; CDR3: CATSVNTFEAFF
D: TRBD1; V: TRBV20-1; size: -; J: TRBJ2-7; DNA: TGCAGTGCTCCGCCCGGGACAGGGGGGGCCTTCTCCTACGAGCAGTACTTC; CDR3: CSAPPGTGGAFSYEQYF
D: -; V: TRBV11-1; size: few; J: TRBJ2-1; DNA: TGTGCCAGCAGCTTAGAGGGGTGGGGTATCGGGCAGTTCTTC; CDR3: CASSLEGWGIGQFF
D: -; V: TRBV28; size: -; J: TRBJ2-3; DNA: TGTGCCAGCAGTTCTCCGGGCTCCGGGACTGATACGCAGTATTTT; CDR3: CASSSPGSGTDTQYF
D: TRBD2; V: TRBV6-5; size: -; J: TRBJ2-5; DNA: TGTGCCAGCAGTTCCTCACCAAGCGGGATGGGTGAGACCCAGTACTTC; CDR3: CASSSSPSGMGETQYF
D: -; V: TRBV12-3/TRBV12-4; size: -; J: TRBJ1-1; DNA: TGTGCCAGCAGTTTAGCGCGGGTGAGGGCTGAAGCTTTCTTT; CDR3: CASSLARVRAEAFF
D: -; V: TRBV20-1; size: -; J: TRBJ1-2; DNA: TGCAGTGCTAGGGCGGGCAGTACGGTAACTGGCTACACCTTC; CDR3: CSARAGSTVTGYTF
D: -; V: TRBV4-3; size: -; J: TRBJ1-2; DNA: TGCGCCAGCAGCCATTCAGGGGTGGGGGACTATGGCTACACCTTC; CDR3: CASSHSGVGDYGYTF
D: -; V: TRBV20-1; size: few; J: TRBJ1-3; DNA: TGCAGTGCTAGAGATCCCAGGGGAAACACCATATATTTT; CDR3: CSARDPRGNTIYF
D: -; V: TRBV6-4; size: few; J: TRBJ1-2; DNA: TGTGCCAGCAGTGACGGGCCCTATGGCTACACCTTC; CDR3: CASSDGPYGYTF
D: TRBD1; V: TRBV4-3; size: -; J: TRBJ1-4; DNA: TGCGCCAGCAGCCGGGAGACAGGGGGAAGTGAAAAACTGTTTTTT; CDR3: CASSRETGGSEKLFF
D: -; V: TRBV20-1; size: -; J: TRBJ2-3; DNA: TGCAGTGCTAGGAGGTATCGGGAGCGGGCAGATACGCAGTATTTT; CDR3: CSARRYRERADTQYF
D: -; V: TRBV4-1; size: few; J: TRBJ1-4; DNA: TGCGCCAGCAGCCAACCTACGGATAATGAAAAACTGTTTTTT; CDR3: CASSQPTDNEKLFF
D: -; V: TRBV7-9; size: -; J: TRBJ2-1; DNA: TGTGCCAGCAGCTTAGTACTGGACAACAATGAGCAGTTCTTC; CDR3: CASSLVLDNNEQFF
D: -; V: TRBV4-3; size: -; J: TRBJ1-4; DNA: TGCGCCAGCCCTCGCCCGGGACACGTCAATGAAAAACTGTTTTTT; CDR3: CASPRPGHVNEKLFF
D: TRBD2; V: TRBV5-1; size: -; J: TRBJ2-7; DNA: TGCGCCAGCAGCTGGGAGACTAGCGGGAGTGCCTACGAGCAGTACTTC; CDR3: CASSWETSGSAYEQYF
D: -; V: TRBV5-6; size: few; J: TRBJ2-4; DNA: TGTGCCAGCAGCACGGACCATAGTGATGAGTTGGGAGCCAAAAACATTCAGTACTTC; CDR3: CASSTDHSDELGAKNIQYF
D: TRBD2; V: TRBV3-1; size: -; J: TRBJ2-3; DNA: TGTGCCAGCAGCCCCCCTCGGATACTAGCGGGGGGCACAGATACGCAGTATTTT; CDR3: CASSPPRILAGGTDTQYF
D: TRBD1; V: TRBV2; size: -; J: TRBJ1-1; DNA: TGTGCCAGCAGTGACCGGACAGGGGGGTACACTGAAGCTTTCTTT; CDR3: CASSDRTGGYTEAFF
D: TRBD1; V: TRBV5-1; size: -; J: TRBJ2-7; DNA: TGCGCCAGCAATCGCGAGGACAGGGGATCCGGCGAGCAGTACTTC; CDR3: CASNREDRGSGEQYF
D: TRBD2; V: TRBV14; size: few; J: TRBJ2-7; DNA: TGTGCCAGCAGCTGGGGAGGGAATGGCGAGCAGTACTTC; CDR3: CASSWGGNGEQYF
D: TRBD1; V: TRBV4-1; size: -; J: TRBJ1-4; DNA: TGCGCCAGCAGCCGGCATACAGGGGGCCGCAATGAAAAACTGTTTTTT; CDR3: CASSRHTGGRNEKLFF
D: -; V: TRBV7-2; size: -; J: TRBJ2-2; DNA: TGTGCCAGCAGCTTCGGAGGGCCTTTAGTGGAGCTGTTTTTT; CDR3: CASSFGGPLVELFF
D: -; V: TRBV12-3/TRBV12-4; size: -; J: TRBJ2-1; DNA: TGTGCCAGCAGTCTACGGGTGGGTGTTGAGACCTACAATGAGCAGTTCTTC; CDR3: CASSLRVGVETYNEQFF
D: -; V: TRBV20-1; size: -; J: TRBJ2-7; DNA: TGCAGTGCAACAGGCCGAGCCTCCTACGAGCAGTACTTC; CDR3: CSATGRASYEQYF
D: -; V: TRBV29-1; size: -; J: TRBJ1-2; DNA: TGCAGCGTTGAAGGATGGGTAAGGGGCCTCTATGGCTACACCTTC; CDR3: CSVEGWVRGLYGYTF
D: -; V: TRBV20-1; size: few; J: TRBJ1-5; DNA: TGCAGTGCTTCTGATTGGGGGTTAAGCAATCAGCCCCAGCATTTT; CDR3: CSASDWGLSNQPQHF
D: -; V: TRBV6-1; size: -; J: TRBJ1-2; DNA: TGTGCCAGCAGTGAAAACCCGACAGCAACTAACTATGGCTACACCTTC; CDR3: CASSENPTATNYGYTF
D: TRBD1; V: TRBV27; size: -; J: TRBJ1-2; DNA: TGTGCCAGCAGTTTATCACAGGGGGGATATGGCTACACCTTC; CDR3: CASSLSQGGYGYTF
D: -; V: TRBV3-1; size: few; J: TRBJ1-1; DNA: TGTGCCAGCAGCCCTCCGGGACGGGCGAACACTGAAGCTTTCTTT; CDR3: CASSPPGRANTEAFF
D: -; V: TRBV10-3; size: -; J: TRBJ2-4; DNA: TGTGCCATCAGTGACGGGGACATTCAGTACTTC; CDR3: CAISDGDIQYF
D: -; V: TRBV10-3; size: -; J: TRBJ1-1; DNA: TGTGCCATCAGTGAACAGGGTTATGAAGCTTTCTTT; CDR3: CAISEQGYEAFF
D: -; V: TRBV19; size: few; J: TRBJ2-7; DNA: TGTGCCAGTAGTATGTGGATTAATCCCTACGAGCAGTACTTC; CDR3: CASSMWINPYEQYF
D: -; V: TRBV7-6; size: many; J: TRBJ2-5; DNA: TGTGCCAGCAGCTTCAGGGCGGATGAAGAGACCCAGTACTTC; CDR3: CASSFRADEETQYF
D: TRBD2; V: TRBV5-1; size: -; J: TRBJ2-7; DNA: TGCGCCAGCAGCTGGGGGACTAGCGGGGGTTCCTACGAGCAGTACTTC; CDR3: CASSWGTSGGSYEQYF
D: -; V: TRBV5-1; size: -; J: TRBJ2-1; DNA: TGCGCCAGCAGCTGGCTACATGAGCAGTTCTTC; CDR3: CASSWLHEQFF
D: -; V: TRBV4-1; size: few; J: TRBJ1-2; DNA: TGCGCCAGCAGCCAAGATCTTACAGGCTATGGCTACACCTTC; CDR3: CASSQDLTGYGYTF
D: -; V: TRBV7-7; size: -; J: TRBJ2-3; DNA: TGTGCTAGCGGCGAATCCGGCACAGATACGCAGTATTTT; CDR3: CASGESGTDTQYF